This TCR beta chain was identified during a study of cytotoxic CD8 clonotypes in ibrutinib-treated CLL. There are 14 residues in the CDR3. The V segment lost 6 bases and the J segment 5 bases; nucleotides outside the gene matches: 8. Germline V gene lookup returns CDR1 LGHNT and CDR2 FRNRAP. TCRdb's copy holds only in-frame clones and misses some; the assay was immunoSEQ multiplex PCR. Here the sample spans some 290,000 clones, 80% being singletons. This material consisted of PBMCs, taken before ibrutinib treatment. The origin of this receptor is a human donor with chronic lymphocytic leukemia. The rearrangement links TRBV12-5 to TRBJ2-5; 8 nucleotides line up with TRBD2. This CDR3 reads CASGFQTSAETQYF. In DNA form, the CDR3 reads TGTGCTAGTGGCTTCCAGACTAGCGCGGAGACCCAGTACTTC.